This TCR beta chain emerged from a study of human T cells and chemical hapten exposure. The wider study: Minor volume differences among pooled libraries chiefly drove per-sample TCR yield variation. Whole-study findings and limits: TCRs at high frequency, those above 1 in 1000, did not change with DPC sensitization.

Total RNA came from unfractionated whole blood. V was trimmed by 4 bases and J by 6 bases, leaving 10 bases between them. The CDR3 has 11 amino acids. Per the germline V gene, CDR1 is SQVTM and CDR2 is ANQGSEA. Individual cDNA molecules had unique molecular identifiers attached to them by the library. MiXCR, run by TCRdb on the 5' RACE reads, gives a single entry per CDR3 protein. The sample carries around 82,000 distinct CDR3 sequences, about 8% recorded once. This clonotype was detected ten times or more. Its antigen is as yet unknown. The clonotype comes from a male donor in good health. This chain connects TRBV29-1 to TRBJ2-7, with D uncertain. This chain's CDR3 is CSVGESGEQYF. The CDR3 DNA is TGCAGCGTTGGGGAATCGGGCGAGCAGTACTTC.